This T cell receptor beta chain originates from a study of CD8 T cells in Susac syndrome. The RNA input was about 0.5 to 1 ug, and it was reverse transcribed with random hexamers. TCRdb reprocessed the immunoSEQ multiplex PCR reads via MiXCR and lists one record per CDR3 protein. Found here are about 190,000 distinct CDR3 sequences, 93% of them singletons; the top ten hold around 0.1%. Germline values: CDR1 SGDLS, CDR2 YYNGEE. CDR3 size: 15 residues. Between the trimmed V and J ends, which lost 0 bases and 2 bases, there was a span of 12 bases. The table lists this clonotype with a count of one. Specimen: CD4+ T cells from PBMCs. The chain recombines TRBV9 with TRBJ2-7, with D possibly TRBD1 on 5 matching bases. The sequence derives from a human donor in good health. The CDR3 loop reads CASSVGSQGPYEQYF. The CDR3 coding sequence is TGTGCCAGCAGCGTAGGGTCTCAGGGCCCCTACGAGCAGTACTTC.